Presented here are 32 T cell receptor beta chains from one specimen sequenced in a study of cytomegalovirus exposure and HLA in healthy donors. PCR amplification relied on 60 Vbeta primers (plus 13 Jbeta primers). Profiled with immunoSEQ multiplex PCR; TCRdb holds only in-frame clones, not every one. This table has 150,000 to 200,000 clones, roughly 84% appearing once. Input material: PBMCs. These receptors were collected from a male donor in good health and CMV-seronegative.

The CDR3 sequence: CASSYLRGGKNEQFF. The CDR3 DNA reads as TGTGCCAGCAGTTACCTCCGGGGGGGTAAGAATGAGCAGTTCTTC. This rearrangement joins TRBV6-6 to TRBJ2-1, with 8 bases fitting TRBD2. This CDR3 is built from 15 residues. V was clipped by 2 bases and J by 7 bases; unmatched bases: 7. In germline, CDR1 is MNHNY, CDR2 SVGAGI (reference sequence).

The CDR3 DNA is TGTGCCAGCAGGGGAGCAGATACGCAGTATTTT. Encoded protein: CASRGADTQYF. The chain links TRBV6-1 to TRBJ2-3, with TRBD2 as a possible D gene (5 bases). V lost 6 bases to trimming and J lost 4 bases, with 5 bases between them. The CDR3 covers 11 residues. Germline-derived CDR1 and CDR2 are MNHNS and SASEGT.

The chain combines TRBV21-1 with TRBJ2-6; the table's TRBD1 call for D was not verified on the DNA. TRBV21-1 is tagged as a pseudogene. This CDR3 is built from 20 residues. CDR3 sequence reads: CASSLLAGTEYYSGANVLTF. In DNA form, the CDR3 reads TGTGCCAGCAGCTTACTCGCCGGGACAGAGTACTACTCTGGGGCCAACGTCCTGACTTTC.

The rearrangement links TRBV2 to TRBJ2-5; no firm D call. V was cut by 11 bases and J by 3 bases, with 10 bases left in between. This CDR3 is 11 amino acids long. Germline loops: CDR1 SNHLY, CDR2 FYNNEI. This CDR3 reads CASLREETQYF. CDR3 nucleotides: TGTGCCTCCCTTCGGGAAGAGACCCAGTACTTC.

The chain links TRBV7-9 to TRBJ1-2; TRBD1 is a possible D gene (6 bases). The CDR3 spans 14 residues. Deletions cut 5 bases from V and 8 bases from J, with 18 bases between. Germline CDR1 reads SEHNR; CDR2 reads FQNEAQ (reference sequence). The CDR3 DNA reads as TGTGCCAGCAGCCCACCGGGGGGCGCGAGGGGCTACACCTTC. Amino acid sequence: CASSPPGGARGYTF. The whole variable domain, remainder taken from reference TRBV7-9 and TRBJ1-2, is DTGVSQNPRHKITKRGQNVTFRCDPISEHNRLYWYRQTLGQGPEFLTYFQNEAQLEKSRLLSDRFSAERPKGSFSTLEIQRTEQGDSAMYLCASSPPGGARGYTFGSGTRLTVV.

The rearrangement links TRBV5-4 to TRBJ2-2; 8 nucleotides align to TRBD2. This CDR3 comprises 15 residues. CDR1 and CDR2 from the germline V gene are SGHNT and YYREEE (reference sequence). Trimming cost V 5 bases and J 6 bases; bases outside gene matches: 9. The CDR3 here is CASSRRGGGAGELFF. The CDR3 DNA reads TGTGCCAGCAGTCGACGGGGGGGCGGCGCCGGGGAGCTGTTTTTT.

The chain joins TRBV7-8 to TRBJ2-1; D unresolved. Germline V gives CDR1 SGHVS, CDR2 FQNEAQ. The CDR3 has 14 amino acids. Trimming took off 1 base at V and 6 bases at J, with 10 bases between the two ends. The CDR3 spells CASSLEEISNEQFF. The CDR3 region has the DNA TGTGCCAGCAGCTTAGAGGAGATTTCCAATGAGCAGTTCTTC.

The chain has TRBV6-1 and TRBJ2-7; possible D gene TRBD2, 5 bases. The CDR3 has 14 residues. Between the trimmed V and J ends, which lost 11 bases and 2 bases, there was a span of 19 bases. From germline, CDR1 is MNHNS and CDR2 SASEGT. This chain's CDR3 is CAGSFSSGTYEQYF. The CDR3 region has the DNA TGTGCCGGGAGTTTCTCTTCTGGGACCTACGAGCAGTACTTC.

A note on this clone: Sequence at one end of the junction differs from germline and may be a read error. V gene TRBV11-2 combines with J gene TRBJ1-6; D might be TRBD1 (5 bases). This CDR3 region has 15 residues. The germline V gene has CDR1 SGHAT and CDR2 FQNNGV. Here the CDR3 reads CASSFRASGNSPLLF. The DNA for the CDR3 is TGTGCCAGCAGCTTCAGGGCTAGTGGTAATTCACCCCTCCTCTTT.

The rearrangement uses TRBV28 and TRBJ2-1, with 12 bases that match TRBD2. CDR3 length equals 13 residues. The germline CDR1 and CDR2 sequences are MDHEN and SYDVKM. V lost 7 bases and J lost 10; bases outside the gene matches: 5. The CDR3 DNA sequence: TGTGCCAGCATCACTAGCGGGAGGCGGGAGCAGTTCTTC. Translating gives CASITSGRREQFF.

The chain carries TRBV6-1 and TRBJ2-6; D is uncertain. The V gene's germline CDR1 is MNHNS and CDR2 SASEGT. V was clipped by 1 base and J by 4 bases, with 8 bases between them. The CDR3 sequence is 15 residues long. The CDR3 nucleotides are TGTGCCAGCAGTGAAGACGACTCCGGGGCCAACGTCCTGACTTTC. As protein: CASSEDDSGANVLTF.

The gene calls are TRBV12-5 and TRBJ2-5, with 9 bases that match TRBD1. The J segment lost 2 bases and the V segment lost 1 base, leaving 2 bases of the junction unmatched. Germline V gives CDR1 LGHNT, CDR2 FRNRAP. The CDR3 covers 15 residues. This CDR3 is CASGLDRGPQETQYF. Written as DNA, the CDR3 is TGTGCTAGTGGTTTGGACAGGGGGCCTCAAGAGACCCAGTACTTC.

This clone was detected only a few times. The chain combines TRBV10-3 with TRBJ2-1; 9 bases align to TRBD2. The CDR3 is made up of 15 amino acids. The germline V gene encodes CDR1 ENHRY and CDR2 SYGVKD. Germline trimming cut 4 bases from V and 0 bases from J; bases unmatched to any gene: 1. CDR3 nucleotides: TGTGCCATCAGTGGTAGCGGGAGCTCCTACAATGAGCAGTTCTTC. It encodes CAISGSGSSYNEQFF.

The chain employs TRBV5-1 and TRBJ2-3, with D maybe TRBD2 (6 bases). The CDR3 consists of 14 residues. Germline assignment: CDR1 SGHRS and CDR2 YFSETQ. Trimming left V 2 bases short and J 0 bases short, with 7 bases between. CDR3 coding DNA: TGCGCCAGCAGCTTACGGGGGAGCACAGATACGCAGTATTTT. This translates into CASSLRGSTDTQYF.

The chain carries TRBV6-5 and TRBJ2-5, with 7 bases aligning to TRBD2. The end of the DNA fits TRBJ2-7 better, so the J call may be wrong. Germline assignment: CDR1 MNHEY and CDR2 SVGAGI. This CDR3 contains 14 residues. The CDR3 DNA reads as TGTGCCAGCACAAGTGGGGGAGGGATTTACGAGCAGTACTTC. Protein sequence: CASTSGGGIYEQYF.

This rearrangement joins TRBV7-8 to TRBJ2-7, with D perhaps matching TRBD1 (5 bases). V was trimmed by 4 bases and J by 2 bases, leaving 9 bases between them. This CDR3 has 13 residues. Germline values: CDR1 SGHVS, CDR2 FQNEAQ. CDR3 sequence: CASSSAGTYEQYF. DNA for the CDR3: TGTGCCAGCAGCTCGGCAGGGACCTACGAGCAGTACTTC.

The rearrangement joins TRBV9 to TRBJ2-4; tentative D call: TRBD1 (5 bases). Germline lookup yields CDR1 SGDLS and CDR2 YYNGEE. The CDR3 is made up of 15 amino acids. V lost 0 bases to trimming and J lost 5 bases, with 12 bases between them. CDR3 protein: CASSVAGSRENIQYF. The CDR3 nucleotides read TGTGCCAGCAGCGTAGCAGGGTCTAGGGAAAACATTCAGTACTTC.

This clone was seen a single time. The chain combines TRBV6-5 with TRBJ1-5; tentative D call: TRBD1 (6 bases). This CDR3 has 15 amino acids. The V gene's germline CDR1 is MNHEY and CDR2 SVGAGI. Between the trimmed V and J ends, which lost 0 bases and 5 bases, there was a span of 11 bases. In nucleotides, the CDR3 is TGTGCCAGCAGTTACTCGGGACATCCCGATCAGCCCCAGCATTTT. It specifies CASSYSGHPDQPQHF.

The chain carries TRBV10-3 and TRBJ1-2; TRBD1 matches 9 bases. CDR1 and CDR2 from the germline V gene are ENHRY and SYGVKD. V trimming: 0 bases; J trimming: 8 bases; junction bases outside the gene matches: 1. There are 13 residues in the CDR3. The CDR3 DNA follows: TGTGCCATCAGTGAGTCAACAGGGGGCGGCTACACCTTC. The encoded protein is CAISESTGGGYTF.

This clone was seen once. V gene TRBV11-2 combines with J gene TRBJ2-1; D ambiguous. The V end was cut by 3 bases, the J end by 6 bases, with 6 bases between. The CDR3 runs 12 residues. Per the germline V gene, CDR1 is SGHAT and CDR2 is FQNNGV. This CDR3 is CASSFAGNEQFF. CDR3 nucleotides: TGTGCCAGCAGCTTCGCAGGCAATGAGCAGTTCTTC.

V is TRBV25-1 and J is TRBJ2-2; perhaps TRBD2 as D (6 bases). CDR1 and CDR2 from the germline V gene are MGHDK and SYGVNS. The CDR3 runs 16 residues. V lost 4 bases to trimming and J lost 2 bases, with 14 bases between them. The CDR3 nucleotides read TGTGCCAGCAGTGGGACCCGGGGGACCAACACCGGGGAGCTGTTTTTT. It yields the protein CASSGTRGTNTGELFF.

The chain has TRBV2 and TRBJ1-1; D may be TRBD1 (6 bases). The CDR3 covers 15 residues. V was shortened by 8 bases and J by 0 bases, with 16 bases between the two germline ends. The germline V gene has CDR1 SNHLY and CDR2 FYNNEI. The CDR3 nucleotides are TGTGCCAGCTCGCGGGGGCGTCGGATGAACACTGAAGCTTTCTTT. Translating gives CASSRGRRMNTEAFF.

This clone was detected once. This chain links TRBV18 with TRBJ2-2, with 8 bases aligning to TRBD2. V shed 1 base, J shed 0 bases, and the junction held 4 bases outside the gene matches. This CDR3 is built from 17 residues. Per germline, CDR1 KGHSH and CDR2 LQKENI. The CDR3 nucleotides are TGTGCCAGCTCACCACGCCGGGGGGGTGCGAACACCGGGGAGCTGTTTTTT. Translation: CASSPRRGGANTGELFF.

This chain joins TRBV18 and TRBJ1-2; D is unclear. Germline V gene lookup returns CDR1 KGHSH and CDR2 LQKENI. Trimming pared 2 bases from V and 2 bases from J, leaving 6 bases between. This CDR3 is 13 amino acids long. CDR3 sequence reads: CASSPSGNYGYTF. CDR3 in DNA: TGTGCCAGCTCACCATCGGGGAACTATGGCTACACCTTC.

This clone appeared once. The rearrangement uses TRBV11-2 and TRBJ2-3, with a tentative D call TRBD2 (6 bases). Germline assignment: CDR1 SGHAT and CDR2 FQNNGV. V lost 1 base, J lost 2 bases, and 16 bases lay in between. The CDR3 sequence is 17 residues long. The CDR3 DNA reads TGTGCCAGCAGCTTAGGGGCCCACGGCGGGAACACAGATACGCAGTATTTT. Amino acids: CASSLGAHGGNTDTQYF.

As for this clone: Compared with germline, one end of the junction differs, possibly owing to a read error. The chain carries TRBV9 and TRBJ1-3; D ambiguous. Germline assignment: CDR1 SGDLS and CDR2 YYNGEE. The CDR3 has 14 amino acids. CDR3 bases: TGTGCCGGCAGCCAACGGTGGGCAATGGACACCATATATTTT. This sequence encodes CAGSQRWAMDTIYF.

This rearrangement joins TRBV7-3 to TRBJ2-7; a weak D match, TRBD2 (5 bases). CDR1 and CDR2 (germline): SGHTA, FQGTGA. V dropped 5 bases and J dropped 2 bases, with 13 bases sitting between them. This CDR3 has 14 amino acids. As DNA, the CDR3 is TGTGCCAGCAGCCCCCAAGGAGGCCCCTACGAGCAGTACTTC. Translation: CASSPQGGPYEQYF.

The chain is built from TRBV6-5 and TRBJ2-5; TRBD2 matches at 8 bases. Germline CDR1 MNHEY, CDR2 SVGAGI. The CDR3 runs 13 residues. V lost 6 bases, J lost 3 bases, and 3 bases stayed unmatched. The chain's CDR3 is CASRGSGKETQYF. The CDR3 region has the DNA TGTGCCAGCAGAGGTAGCGGGAAAGAGACCCAGTACTTC.

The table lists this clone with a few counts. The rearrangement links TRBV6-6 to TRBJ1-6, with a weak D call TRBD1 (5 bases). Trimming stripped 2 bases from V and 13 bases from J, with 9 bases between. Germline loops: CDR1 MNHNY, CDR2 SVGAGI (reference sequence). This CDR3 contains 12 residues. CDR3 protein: CASSYEGRPLHF. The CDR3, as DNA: TGTGCCAGCAGTTACGAGGGGAGGCCCCTCCACTTT.

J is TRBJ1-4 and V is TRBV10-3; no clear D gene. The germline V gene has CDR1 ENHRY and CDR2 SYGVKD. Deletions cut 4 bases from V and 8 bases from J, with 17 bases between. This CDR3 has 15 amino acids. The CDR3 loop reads CAISGNMEGLEKLFF. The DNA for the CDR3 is TGTGCCATCAGTGGGAACATGGAGGGTCTCGAAAAACTGTTTTTT.

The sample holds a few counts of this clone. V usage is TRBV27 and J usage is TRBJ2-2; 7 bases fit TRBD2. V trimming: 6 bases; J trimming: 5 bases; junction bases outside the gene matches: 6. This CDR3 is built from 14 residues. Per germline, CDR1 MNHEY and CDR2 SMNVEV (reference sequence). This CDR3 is CASRGTSVTGELFF. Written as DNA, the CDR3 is TGTGCCAGCAGAGGCACTAGCGTTACCGGGGAGCTGTTTTTT.

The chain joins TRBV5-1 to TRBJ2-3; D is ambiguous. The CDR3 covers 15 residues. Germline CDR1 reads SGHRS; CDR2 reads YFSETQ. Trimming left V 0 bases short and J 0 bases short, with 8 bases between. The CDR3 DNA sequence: TGCGCCAGCAGCTTGGCCGACAAAAGCACAGATACGCAGTATTTT. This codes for CASSLADKSTDTQYF. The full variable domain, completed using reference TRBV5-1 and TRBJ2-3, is KAGVTQTPRYLIKTRGQQVTLSCSPISGHRSVSWYQQTPGQGLQFLFEYFSETQRNKGNFPGRFSGRQFSNSRSEMNVSTLELGDSALYLCASSLADKSTDTQYFGPGTRLTVL.